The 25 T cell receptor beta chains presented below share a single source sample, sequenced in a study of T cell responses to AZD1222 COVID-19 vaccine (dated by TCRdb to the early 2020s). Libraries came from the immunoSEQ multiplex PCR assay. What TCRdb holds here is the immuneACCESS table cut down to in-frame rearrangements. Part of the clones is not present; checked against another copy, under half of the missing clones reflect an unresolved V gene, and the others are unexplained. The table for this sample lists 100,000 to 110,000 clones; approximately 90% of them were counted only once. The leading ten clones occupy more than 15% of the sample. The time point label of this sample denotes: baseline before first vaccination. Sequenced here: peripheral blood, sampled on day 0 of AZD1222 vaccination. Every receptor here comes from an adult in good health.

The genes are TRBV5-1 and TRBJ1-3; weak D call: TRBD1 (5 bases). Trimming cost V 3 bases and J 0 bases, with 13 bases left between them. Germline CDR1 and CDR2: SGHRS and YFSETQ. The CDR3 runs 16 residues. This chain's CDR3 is CASSSGGSDSGNTIYF. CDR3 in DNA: TGCGCCAGCAGCTCCGGGGGGTCCGACTCTGGAAACACCATATATTTT.

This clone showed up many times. The CDR3 reads CANNPLGAGNTIYF. The CDR3 nucleotides read TGTGCCAACAACCCTCTAGGGGCAGGAAACACCATATATTTT. The chain links TRBV7-9 to TRBJ1-3; D may be TRBD1 (5 bases). The CDR3 is 14 amino acids. Germline V lookup: CDR1 SEHNR, CDR2 FQNEAQ (reference sequence). V was shortened by 10 bases and J by 4 bases, with 17 bases between the two germline ends.

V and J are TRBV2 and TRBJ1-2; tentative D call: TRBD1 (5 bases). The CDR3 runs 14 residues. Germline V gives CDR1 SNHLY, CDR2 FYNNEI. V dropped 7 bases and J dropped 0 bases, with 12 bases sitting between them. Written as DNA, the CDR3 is TGTGCCAGCACCCCGACAGAATCTAACTATGGCTACACCTTC. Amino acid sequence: CASTPTESNYGYTF.

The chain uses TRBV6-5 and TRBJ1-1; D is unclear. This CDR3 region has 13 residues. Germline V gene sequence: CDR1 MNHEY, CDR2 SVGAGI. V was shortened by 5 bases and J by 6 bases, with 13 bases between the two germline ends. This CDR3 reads CASSLTVGAEAFF. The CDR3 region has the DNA TGTGCCAGCAGTCTTACGGTCGGGGCTGAAGCTTTCTTT.

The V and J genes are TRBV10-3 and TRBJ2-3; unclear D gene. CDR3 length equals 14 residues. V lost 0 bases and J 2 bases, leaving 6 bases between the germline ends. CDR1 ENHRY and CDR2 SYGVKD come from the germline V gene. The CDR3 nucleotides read TGTGCCATCAGTGAGTCGGCAGTCACAGATACGCAGTATTTT. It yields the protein CAISESAVTDTQYF.

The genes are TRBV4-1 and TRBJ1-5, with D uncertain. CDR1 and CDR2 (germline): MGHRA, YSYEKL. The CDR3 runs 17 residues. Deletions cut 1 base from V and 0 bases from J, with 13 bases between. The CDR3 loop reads CASSQGEWEPSNQPQHF. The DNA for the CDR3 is TGCGCCAGCAGCCAAGGAGAATGGGAACCTAGCAATCAGCCCCAGCATTTT.

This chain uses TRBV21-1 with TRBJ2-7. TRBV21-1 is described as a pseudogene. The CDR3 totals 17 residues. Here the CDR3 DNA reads TGTGCCAGCAGCAAAGTTTCACGGACCGGATGCTCCTACGAGCAGTACTTC. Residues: CASSKVSRTGCSYEQYF.

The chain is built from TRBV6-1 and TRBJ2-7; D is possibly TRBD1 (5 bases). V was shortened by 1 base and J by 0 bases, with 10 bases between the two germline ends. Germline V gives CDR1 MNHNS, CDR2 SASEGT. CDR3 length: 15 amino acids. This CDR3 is CASSEGQSRSYEQYF. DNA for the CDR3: TGTGCCAGCAGTGAAGGACAGTCTCGCTCCTACGAGCAGTACTTC.

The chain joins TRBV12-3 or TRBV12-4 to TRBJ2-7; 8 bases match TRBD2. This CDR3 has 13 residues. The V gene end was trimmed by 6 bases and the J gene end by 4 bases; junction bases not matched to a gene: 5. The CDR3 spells CASSPREGYEQYF. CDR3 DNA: TGTGCCAGCAGCCCACGGGAGGGGTACGAGCAGTACTTC.

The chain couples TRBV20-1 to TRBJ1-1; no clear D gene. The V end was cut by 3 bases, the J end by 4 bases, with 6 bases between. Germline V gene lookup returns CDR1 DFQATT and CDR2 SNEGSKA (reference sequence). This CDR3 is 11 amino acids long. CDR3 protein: CSARPSTEAFF. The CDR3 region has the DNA TGCAGTGCTAGGCCCAGCACTGAAGCTTTCTTT.

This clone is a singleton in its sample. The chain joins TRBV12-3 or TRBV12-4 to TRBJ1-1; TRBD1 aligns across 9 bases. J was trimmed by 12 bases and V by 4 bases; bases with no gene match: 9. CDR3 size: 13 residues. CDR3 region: CASSWGQGKLTFF. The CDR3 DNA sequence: TGTGCCAGCAGTTGGGGACAGGGAAAATTGACTTTCTTT.

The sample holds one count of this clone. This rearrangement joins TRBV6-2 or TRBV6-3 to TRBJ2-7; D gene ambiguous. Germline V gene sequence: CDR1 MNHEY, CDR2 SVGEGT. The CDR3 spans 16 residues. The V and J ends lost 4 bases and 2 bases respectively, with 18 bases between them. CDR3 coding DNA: TGTGCCAGCAGTTTTTCGCGGCCAGGCCTGGCCTACGAGCAGTACTTC. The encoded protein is CASSFSRPGLAYEQYF.

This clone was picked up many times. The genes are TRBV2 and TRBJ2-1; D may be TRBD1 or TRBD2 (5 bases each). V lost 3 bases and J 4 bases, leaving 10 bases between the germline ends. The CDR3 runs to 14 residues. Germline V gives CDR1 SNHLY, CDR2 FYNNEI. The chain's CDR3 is CASSEGTGYNEQFF. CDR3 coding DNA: TGTGCCAGCAGTGAGGGGACGGGGTACAATGAGCAGTTCTTC.

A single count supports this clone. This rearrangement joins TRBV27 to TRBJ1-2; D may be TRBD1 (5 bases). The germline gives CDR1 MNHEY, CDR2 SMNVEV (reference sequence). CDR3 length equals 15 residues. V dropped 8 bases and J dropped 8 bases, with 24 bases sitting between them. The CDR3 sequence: CASHWGGASGGGYTF. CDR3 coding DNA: TGTGCCAGCCATTGGGGAGGGGCCTCGGGAGGCGGCTACACCTTC.

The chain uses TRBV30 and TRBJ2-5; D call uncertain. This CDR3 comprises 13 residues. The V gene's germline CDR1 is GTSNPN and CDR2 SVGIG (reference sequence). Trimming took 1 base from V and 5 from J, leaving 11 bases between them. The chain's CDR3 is CAWSDLVRETQYF. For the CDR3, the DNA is TGTGCCTGGAGTGATCTGGTGAGGGAGACCCAGTACTTC.

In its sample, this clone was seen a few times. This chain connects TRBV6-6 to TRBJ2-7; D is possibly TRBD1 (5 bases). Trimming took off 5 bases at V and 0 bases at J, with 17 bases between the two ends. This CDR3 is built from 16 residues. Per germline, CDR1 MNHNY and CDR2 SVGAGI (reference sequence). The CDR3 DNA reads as TGTGCCAGCAGTCGACGGATAGACAGACACTCCTACGAGCAGTACTTC. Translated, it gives CASSRRIDRHSYEQYF.

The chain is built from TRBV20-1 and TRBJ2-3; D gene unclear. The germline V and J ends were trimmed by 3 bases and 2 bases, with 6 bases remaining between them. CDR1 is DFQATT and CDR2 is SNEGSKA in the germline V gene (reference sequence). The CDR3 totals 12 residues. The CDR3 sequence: CSASRDTDTQYF. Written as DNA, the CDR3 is TGCAGTGCTAGTCGAGACACAGATACGCAGTATTTT.

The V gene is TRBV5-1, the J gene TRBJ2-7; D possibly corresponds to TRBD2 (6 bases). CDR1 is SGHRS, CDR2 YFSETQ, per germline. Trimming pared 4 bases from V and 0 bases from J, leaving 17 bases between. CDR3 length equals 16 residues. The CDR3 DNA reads TGCGCCAGCAGCATAGGGAGGCTCAGCCGCTCCTACGAGCAGTACTTC. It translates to CASSIGRLSRSYEQYF.

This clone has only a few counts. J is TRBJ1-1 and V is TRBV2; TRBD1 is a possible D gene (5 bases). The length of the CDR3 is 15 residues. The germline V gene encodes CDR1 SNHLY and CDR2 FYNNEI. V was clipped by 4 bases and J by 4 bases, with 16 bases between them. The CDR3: CASSVGPGWSTEAFF. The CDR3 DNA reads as TGTGCCAGCAGTGTGGGGCCAGGGTGGTCCACTGAAGCTTTCTTT.

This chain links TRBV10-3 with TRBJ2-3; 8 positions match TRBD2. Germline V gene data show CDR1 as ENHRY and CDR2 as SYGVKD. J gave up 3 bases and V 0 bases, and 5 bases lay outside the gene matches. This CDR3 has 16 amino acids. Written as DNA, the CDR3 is TGTGCCATCAGTGAGTCGAGTCGGGGGGGTACAGATACGCAGTATTTT. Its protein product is CAISESSRGGTDTQYF.

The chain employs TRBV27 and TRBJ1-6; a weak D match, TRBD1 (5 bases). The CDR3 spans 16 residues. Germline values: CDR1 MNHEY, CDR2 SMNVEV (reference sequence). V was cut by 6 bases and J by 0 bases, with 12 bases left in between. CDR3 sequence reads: CASRDRQGSYNSPLHF. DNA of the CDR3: TGTGCCAGCAGGGATCGTCAGGGCTCCTATAATTCACCCCTCCACTTT.

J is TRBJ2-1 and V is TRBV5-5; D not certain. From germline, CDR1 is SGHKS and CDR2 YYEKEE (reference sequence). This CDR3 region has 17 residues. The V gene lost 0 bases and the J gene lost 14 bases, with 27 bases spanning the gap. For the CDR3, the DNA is TGTGCCAGCAGCTTGGGACCCCCCAGAAGCGTTACAATGAGCGAGTTCTTC. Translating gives CASSLGPPRSVTMSEFF.

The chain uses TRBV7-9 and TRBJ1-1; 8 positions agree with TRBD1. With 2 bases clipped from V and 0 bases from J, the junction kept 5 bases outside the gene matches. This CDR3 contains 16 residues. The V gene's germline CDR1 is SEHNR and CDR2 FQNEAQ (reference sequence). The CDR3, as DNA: TGTGCCAGCAGCTTAAGGACAGGGACGATGAACACTGAAGCTTTCTTT. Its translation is CASSLRTGTMNTEAFF.

CDR3 residues: CASSSRRRGGEQFF. CDR3 coding DNA: TGTGCCAGCAGCTCCCGTCGGAGGGGGGGTGAGCAGTTCTTC. The V call is TRBV11-3, the J call TRBJ2-1, with D perhaps matching TRBD2 (7 bases). V dropped 4 bases and J dropped 9 bases, with 16 bases sitting between them. CDR1 and CDR2 from the germline V gene are SGHNT and YENEEA. This CDR3 contains 14 residues.

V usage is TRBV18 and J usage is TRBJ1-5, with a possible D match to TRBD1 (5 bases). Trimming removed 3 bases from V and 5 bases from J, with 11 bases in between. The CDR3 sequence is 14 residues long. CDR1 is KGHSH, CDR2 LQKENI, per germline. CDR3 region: CASSPRSGDQPQHF. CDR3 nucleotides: TGTGCCAGCTCACCCCGTTCGGGGGATCAGCCCCAGCATTTT.